Here is one T cell receptor (beta chain) with its context. The method was immunoSEQ multiplex PCR; TCRdb's version includes in-frame clones alone and lacks a portion of them. The sample shows about 210,000 clones, around 88% of them seen only once. These data are taken from a study of blood T cell repertoires in COVID-19. Study overall: The study drew acute and convalescent COVID-19 samples from the United States, Italy and Spain. PBMCs, B-cell-depleted T cells, or T cells were the source of the cDNA or gDNA that made up the material.

The CDR3 covers 14 residues. V was clipped by 4 bases and J by 4 bases, with 14 bases between them. CDR1 is SGHRS, CDR2 YFSETQ, per germline. All enrollees were roughly 18 to 100 years old and from approximately 25 US areas. Clinical history reported by participants formed the basis on which cohorts were assigned. Sample: PBMCs or T cells enriched from blood (not recorded which). This TCR was sampled from a woman in her 40s with acute COVID-19. V is TRBV5-1 and J is TRBJ1-1; TRBD1 might be the D (6 bases). The CDR3 region has the DNA TGCGCCAGCAGCCCCCGTGGGGGCGGCACTGAAGCTTTCTTT. It encodes CASSPRGGGTEAFF.